This TCR beta chain was documented in a study of T cell repertoires in cytomegalovirus infection. Study information: Public signatures in TCR beta pointed to CMV infection and matching HLA type.

Worth noting for this clonotype: Its antigen is unidentified.

Germline loops: CDR1 MNHNY, CDR2 SVGAGI (reference sequence). The CDR3 contains 15 residues. Trimming cost V 6 bases and J 3 bases; bases outside gene matches: 10. A single record per CDR3 protein comes from TCRdb applying MiXCR to the reads. This table has about 330,000 distinct CDR3 sequences, about 35% appearing once. This TCR was recovered from a human donor in good health (CMV status not recorded). Some clones in this sample may be carry-over from other donors' samples. The rearrangement uses TRBV6-6 and TRBJ2-5; TRBD2 matches 7 bases. Here the sequenced sample was cultured PBMCs, taken from culture after CMV antigen stimulation. The DNA for the CDR3 is TGTGCCAGCAGACCCCGGACTAGAAGTGAAGAGACCCAGTACTTC. Amino acids: CASRPRTRSEETQYF.